This passage covers 27 T cell receptor beta chains from one sample sequenced in a study of human T cells and chemical hapten exposure. Specified time point: pre-sensitization, week 0. Described treatment: therapeutic diphenylcyclopropenone sensitization with weekly scalp DPC. Whole blood that had not been fractionated was the source of extracted total RNA. TCRdb re-derived calls from the RACE reads in MiXCR, one entry per CDR3 protein. The sample lists almost 35,000 distinct CDR3 sequences; 10% were seen once. The sequences come from whole blood, collected in connection with sensitization to the hapten diphenylcyclopropenone (DPC). These receptors originate from a man over 45 with alopecia areata. Some clones in this sample may be carry-over from other donors' samples.

This clonotype was picked up many times. This chain links TRBV19 with TRBJ2-1; D unresolved. V was cut by 2 bases and J by 5 bases, with 7 bases left in between. This CDR3 contains 13 residues. Germline CDR1 reads LNHDA; CDR2 reads SQIVND (reference sequence). CDR3 in DNA: TGTGCCAGTAGTATAAACAGAAACAATGAGCAGTTCTTC. It is translated as CASSINRNNEQFF.

This clonotype was picked up many times. CDR3 region: CAINRDRGNEQYF. The CDR3 DNA sequence: TGTGCCATCAATCGGGACAGGGGCAACGAGCAGTACTTC. This chain links TRBV10-3 with TRBJ2-7; 10 positions agree with TRBD1. The CDR3 is 13 residues long. CDR1 is ENHRY and CDR2 is SYGVKD in the germline V gene. The J segment lost 5 bases and the V segment lost 7 bases, leaving 5 bases of the junction unmatched.

This clonotype was counted at least ten times. The V and J genes are TRBV18 and TRBJ2-3; D perhaps matches TRBD1 (6 bases). The CDR3 loop spans 14 amino acids. From germline, CDR1 is KGHSH and CDR2 LQKENI. The germline V and J ends were trimmed by 2 bases and 4 bases, with 10 bases remaining between them. For the CDR3, the DNA is TGTGCCAGCTCACCATTTAGGACAGCAGATACGCAGTATTTT. It is translated as CASSPFRTADTQYF.

The chain recombines TRBV9 with TRBJ1-4, with D perhaps matching TRBD1 (5 bases). Between the trimmed V and J ends, which lost 3 bases and 7 bases, there was a span of 22 bases. Germline V CDR1 and CDR2: SGDLS, YYNGEE. The CDR3 consists of 17 residues. CDR3 in amino acids: CASSEGLLALRGEKLFF. Here the CDR3 DNA reads TGTGCCAGCAGCGAGGGACTCTTGGCGCTAAGGGGTGAAAAACTGTTTTTT.

This clonotype was detected many times. The chain links TRBV7-8 to TRBJ1-6; 11 bases line up with TRBD1. V lost 1 base and J lost 5; bases outside the gene matches: 4. Germline CDR1 and CDR2: SGHVS and FQNEAQ. CDR3 length: 17 amino acids. CDR3 sequence: CASSLGTGGAHNSPLHF. The DNA for the CDR3 is TGTGCCAGCAGCTTAGGGACAGGGGGCGCGCATAATTCACCCCTCCACTTT.

This clonotype has ten or more counts. V gene TRBV28 combines with J gene TRBJ1-5, with TRBD1 identical over 8 bases. From germline, CDR1 is MDHEN and CDR2 SYDVKM. J gave up 7 bases and V 5 bases, and 7 bases lay outside the gene matches. CDR3 length equals 14 residues. The CDR3 DNA is TGTGCCAGCAGTCCCCGACAGGGGAGGCAGCCCCAGCATTTT. Protein sequence: CASSPRQGRQPQHF.

This clonotype appeared many times. V gene TRBV28 combines with J gene TRBJ1-5; TRBD1 is a possible D gene (5 bases). The CDR3 covers 16 residues. Looked up from germline, CDR1 is MDHEN and CDR2 is SYDVKM. Between the trimmed V and J ends, which lost 9 bases and 4 bases, there was a span of 22 bases. This chain's CDR3 is CASLPPGRPGNQPQHF. DNA for the CDR3: TGTGCCAGTCTCCCGCCGGGACGCCCTGGTAATCAGCCCCAGCATTTT.

This chain links TRBV3-1 with TRBJ2-7, with no clear D. Trimming pared 5 bases from V and 0 bases from J, leaving 2 bases between. Germline CDR1 is LGHDT and CDR2 is YNNKEL (reference sequence). The CDR3 loop spans 11 amino acids. For the CDR3, the DNA is TGTGCCAGCAGCGCCTCCTACGAGCAGTACTTC. The encoded protein is CASSASYEQYF.

This clonotype was counted many times. This chain joins TRBV10-1 and TRBJ1-1, with unresolved D. Germline lookup yields CDR1 WNHNN and CDR2 SYGVQD (reference sequence). The CDR3 is made up of 13 amino acids. V was trimmed by 3 bases and J by 5 bases, leaving 10 bases between them. The CDR3 protein is CASSEQPGTEAFF. The CDR3 coding sequence is TGCGCCAGCAGTGAACAGCCCGGGACTGAAGCTTTCTTT.

The chain links TRBV29-1 to TRBJ1-2, with D perhaps TRBD1 (6 bases). The ends were cut back, 4 bases at V and 6 bases at J, with 12 bases in the middle. CDR3 size: 12 residues. CDR1 is SQVTM, CDR2 ANQGSEA, per germline. Here the CDR3 reads CSVGDMRDGYTF. In DNA form, the CDR3 reads TGCAGCGTTGGGGACATGAGAGATGGCTACACCTTC.

This clonotype appeared many times. This sequence joins TRBV10-3 and TRBJ1-1; the match to TRBD1 covers 10 bases. There are 14 residues in the CDR3. Unmatched junction bases numbered 2, after V lost 6 bases and J lost 1 base. From germline, CDR1 is ENHRY and CDR2 SYGVKD. As DNA, the CDR3 is TGTGCCATCAGCCGGGACAGGGGGAACACTGAAGCTTTCTTT. Translating it yields CAISRDRGNTEAFF.

The gene calls are TRBV28 and TRBJ2-1; no clear D gene. The CDR3 covers 11 residues. CDR1 is MDHEN, CDR2 SYDVKM, per germline. V was trimmed by 8 bases and J by 3 bases, leaving 5 bases between them. This CDR3 is CASQDYNEQFF. In DNA, the CDR3 is TGTGCCAGCCAGGACTACAATGAGCAGTTCTTC.

The chain joins TRBV3-1 to TRBJ2-1; 11 bases are a match to TRBD2. Looked up from germline, CDR1 is LGHDT and CDR2 is YNNKEL (reference sequence). Trimming at V came to 5 bases and at J to 8 bases, leaving 8 bases not matched to a gene. The CDR3 covers 15 residues. CDR3 amino acids: CASSEVAGGRDEQFF. In DNA form, the CDR3 reads TGTGCCAGCAGCGAGGTAGCGGGAGGGCGCGATGAGCAGTTCTTC.

This clonotype was seen a few times. The rearrangement uses TRBV10-1 and TRBJ2-3; D could derive from TRBD1 or TRBD2 (5 bases each). The germline V gene encodes CDR1 WNHNN and CDR2 SYGVQD (reference sequence). The CDR3 runs 13 residues. The germline V and J ends were trimmed by 3 bases and 4 bases, with 8 bases remaining between them. The CDR3 loop is CASSEEGPDTQYF. The CDR3 DNA reads as TGCGCCAGCAGTGAAGAGGGACCAGATACGCAGTATTTT.

This clonotype showed up many times. V is TRBV4-2 and J is TRBJ2-3; a possible D gene is TRBD2 (6 bases). V lost 6 bases, J lost 0 bases, and 22 bases lay in between. The CDR3 sequence is 18 residues long. The germline gives CDR1 LGHNA, CDR2 YNFKEQ. CDR3 sequence: CASREGAGTPTSTDTQYF. CDR3 coding DNA: TGTGCCAGCAGGGAAGGGGCGGGAACCCCAACGAGCACAGATACGCAGTATTTT.

The chain employs TRBV7-2 and TRBJ2-7; D is possibly TRBD1 or TRBD2 (6 bases each). Trimming left V 1 base short and J 2 bases short, with 12 bases between. The CDR3 has 15 residues. The germline V gene encodes CDR1 SGHTA and CDR2 FQGNSA. The CDR3 loop is CASSLGGPGAYEQYF. CDR3 nucleotide sequence: TGTGCCAGCAGCTTAGGGGGGCCGGGGGCCTACGAGCAGTACTTC.

The sample holds many counts of this clonotype. The chain has TRBV27 and TRBJ2-1; 7 bases are shared with TRBD2. Germline CDR1 and CDR2: MNHEY and SMNVEV (reference sequence). V dropped 6 bases and J dropped 4; count of bases not matched to a gene: 6. This CDR3 spans 14 amino acids. The CDR3 is CASRGEGPYNEQFF. The DNA for the CDR3 is TGTGCCAGCAGAGGGGAGGGCCCATACAATGAGCAGTTCTTC.

The CDR3 sequence is CASSLNEGGTTTDTQYF. The CDR3 DNA reads as TGTGCCAGCAGCTTAAACGAGGGCGGGACCACCACAGATACGCAGTATTTT. The rearrangement links TRBV13 to TRBJ2-3, with D maybe TRBD2 (6 bases). This CDR3 contains 17 residues. Trimming took 2 bases from V and 2 from J, leaving 17 bases between them. Germline V CDR1 and CDR2: PRHDT, FYEKMQ (reference sequence).

This clonotype occurred many times. Mismatch with germline at one junction end may stem from a read error. This chain uses TRBV5-1 with TRBJ2-1; 11 bases are a match to TRBD1. This CDR3 has 13 residues. Germline V lookup: CDR1 SGHRS, CDR2 YFSETQ. DNA of the CDR3: TGCGCCAGCAGCACCCGGACAGGGGGCCCTGCTGTCTTC. Translating gives CASSTRTGGPAVF.

The V and J genes are TRBV29-1 and TRBJ2-7; possibly TRBD1 or TRBD2 for D (6 bases each). Germline V CDR1 and CDR2: SQVTM, ANQGSEA. The CDR3 contains 11 residues. The V gene lost 7 bases and the J gene lost 5 bases, with 12 bases spanning the gap. The CDR3, as DNA: TGCAGCGCGTCGGGGGCCCACGAGCAGTACTTC. It encodes CSASGAHEQYF.

This chain connects TRBV29-1 to TRBJ2-7; D possibly corresponds to TRBD1 (5 bases). CDR1 is SQVTM and CDR2 is ANQGSEA in the germline V gene. The V end lost 7 bases, the J end lost 0 bases, and 13 bases lay between the germline ends. The CDR3 is 13 residues long. For the CDR3, the DNA is TGCAGCGCCCCGTCTACAGGCTCCTACGAGCAGTACTTC. Protein product: CSAPSTGSYEQYF.

V usage is TRBV10-2 and J usage is TRBJ2-2; the D gene is possibly TRBD1 (5 bases). The germline V gene has CDR1 WSHSY and CDR2 SAAADI. Trimming took 2 bases from V and 7 from J, leaving 5 bases between them. The CDR3 loop spans 12 amino acids. The CDR3 loop reads CASSETGGELFF. The DNA for the CDR3 is TGCGCCAGCAGTGAGACAGGCGGGGAGCTGTTTTTT.

This clonotype was recorded many times. The V call is TRBV5-1, the J call TRBJ2-3, with a possible D match to TRBD1 (5 bases). Between the trimmed V and J ends, which lost 4 bases and 7 bases, there was a span of 19 bases. This CDR3 has 15 residues. Germline CDR1 SGHRS, CDR2 YFSETQ. The CDR3 spells CASSMDIPMANTQYF. In nucleotides, the CDR3 is TGCGCCAGCAGCATGGACATCCCGATGGCAAATACGCAGTATTTT.

This clonotype has a count of ten or more. V is TRBV2 and J is TRBJ2-1, with a possible D match to TRBD1 (6 bases). The CDR3 is 11 residues long. Germline-derived CDR1 and CDR2 are SNHLY and FYNNEI. Trimming removed 5 bases from V and 15 bases from J, with 14 bases in between. The CDR3 sequence: CASSLDRFRFF. The CDR3 DNA sequence: TGTGCCAGCAGTCTAGACAGGTTTCGGTTCTTC.

The table lists this clonotype with many counts. This chain links TRBV19 with TRBJ2-7; no clear D gene. The CDR3 is 15 amino acids. Deletions cut 3 bases from V and 0 bases from J, with 12 bases between. CDR1 and CDR2 (germline): LNHDA, SQIVND (reference sequence). The CDR3 DNA reads TGTGCCAGTAGTATCGGCATCTCGAGCTCCTACGAGCAGTACTTC. It is translated as CASSIGISSSYEQYF.

This clonotype has more than one count but fewer than ten. The chain has TRBV2 and TRBJ1-6, with 8 bases aligning to TRBD1. V was clipped by 4 bases and J by 7 bases; unmatched bases: 3. The CDR3 is 14 residues long. Germline loops: CDR1 SNHLY, CDR2 FYNNEI. This CDR3 is CASSVGDRNSPLHF. The CDR3 DNA reads TGTGCCAGCAGTGTTGGGGACAGGAATTCACCCCTCCACTTT. The variable domain in full, completed from reference TRBV2 and TRBJ1-6, reads EPEVTQTPSHQVTQMGQEVILRCVPISNHLYFYWYRQILGQKVEFLVSFYNNEISEKSEIFDDQFSVERPDGSNFTLKIRSTKLEDSAMYFCASSVGDRNSPLHFGNGTRLTVT.

In this sample, this clonotype turned up many times. The rearrangement joins TRBV29-1 to TRBJ1-4; TRBD1 might be the D (6 bases). CDR1 and CDR2 from the germline V gene are SQVTM and ANQGSEA. This CDR3 comprises 12 residues. Between the trimmed V and J ends, which lost 3 bases and 8 bases, there was a span of 10 bases. The CDR3, as DNA: TGCAGCGTTGAGTTCGGACAGGAAAAACTGTTTTTT. Translated, it gives CSVEFGQEKLFF.